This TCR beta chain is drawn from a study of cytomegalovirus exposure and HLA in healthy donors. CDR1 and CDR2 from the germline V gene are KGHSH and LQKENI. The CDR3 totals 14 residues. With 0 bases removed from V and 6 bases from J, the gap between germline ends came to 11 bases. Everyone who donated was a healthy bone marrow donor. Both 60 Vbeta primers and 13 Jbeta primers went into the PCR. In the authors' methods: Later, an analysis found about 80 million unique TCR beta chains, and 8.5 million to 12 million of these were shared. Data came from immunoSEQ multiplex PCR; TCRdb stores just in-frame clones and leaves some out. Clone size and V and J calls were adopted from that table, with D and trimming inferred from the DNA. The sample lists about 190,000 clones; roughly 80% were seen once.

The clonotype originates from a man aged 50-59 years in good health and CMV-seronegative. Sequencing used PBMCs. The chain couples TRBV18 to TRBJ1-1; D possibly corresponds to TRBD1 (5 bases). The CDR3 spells CASSPPQGGAEAFF. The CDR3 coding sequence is TGTGCCAGCTCACCACCCCAGGGCGGTGCTGAAGCTTTCTTT.